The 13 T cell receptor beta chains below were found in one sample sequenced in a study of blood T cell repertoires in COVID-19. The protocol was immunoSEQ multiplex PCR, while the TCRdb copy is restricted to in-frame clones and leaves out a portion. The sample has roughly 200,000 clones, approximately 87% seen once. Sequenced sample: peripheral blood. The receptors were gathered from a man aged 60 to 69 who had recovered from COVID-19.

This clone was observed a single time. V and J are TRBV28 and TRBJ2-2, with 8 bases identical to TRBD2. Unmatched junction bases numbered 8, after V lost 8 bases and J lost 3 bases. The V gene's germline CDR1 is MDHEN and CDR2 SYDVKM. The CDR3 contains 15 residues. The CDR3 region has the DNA TGTGCCAGCTCGGAGCGGGAGTGGTACACCGGGGAGCTGTTTTTT. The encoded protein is CASSEREWYTGELFF.

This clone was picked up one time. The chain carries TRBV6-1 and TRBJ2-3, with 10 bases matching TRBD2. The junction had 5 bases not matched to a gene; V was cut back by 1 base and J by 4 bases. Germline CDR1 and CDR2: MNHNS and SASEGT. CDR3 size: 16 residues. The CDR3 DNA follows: TGTGCCAGCAGTGAAGTCGTAGCGGGGGGCCCAGATACGCAGTATTTT. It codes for CASSEVVAGGPDTQYF.

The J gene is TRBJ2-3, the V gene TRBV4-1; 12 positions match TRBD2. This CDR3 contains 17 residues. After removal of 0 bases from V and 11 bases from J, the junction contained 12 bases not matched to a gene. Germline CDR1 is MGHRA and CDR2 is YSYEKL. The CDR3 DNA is TGCGCCAGCAGCCAAGAAGCGCCTAGCGGGAGGGCCACGGGGCAGTATTTT. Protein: CASSQEAPSGRATGQYF.

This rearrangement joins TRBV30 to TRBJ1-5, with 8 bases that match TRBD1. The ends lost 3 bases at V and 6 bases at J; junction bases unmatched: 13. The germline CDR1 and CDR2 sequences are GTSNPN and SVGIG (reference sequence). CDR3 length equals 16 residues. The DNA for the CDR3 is TGTGCCTGGAGCGGTTTAGGACAGGGTTGGGGTCAGCCCCAGCATTTT. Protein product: CAWSGLGQGWGQPQHF.

The CDR3 coding sequence is TGTGCCAGCAGTTACCGTCGGGACGAGCAGTACTTC. Its translation is CASSYRRDEQYF. The rearrangement uses TRBV6-5 and TRBJ2-7; D ambiguous. V was pared by 2 bases and J by 5 bases, with 7 bases between. The CDR3 consists of 12 residues. The germline V gene has CDR1 MNHEY and CDR2 SVGAGI.

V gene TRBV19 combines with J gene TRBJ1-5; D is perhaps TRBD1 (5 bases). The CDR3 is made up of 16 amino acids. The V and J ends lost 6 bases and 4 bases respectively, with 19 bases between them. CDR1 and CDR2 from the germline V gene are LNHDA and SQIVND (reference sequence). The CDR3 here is CASSPAAGGENQPQHF. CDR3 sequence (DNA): TGTGCCAGTAGCCCTGCCGCGGGGGGGGAAAATCAGCCCCAGCATTTT.

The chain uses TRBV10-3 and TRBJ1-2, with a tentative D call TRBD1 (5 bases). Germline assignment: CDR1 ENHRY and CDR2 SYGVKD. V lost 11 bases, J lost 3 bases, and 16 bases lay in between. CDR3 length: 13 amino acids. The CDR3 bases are TGTGCCGCCCAGGGTAGTATAGACTATGGCTACACCTTC. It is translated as CAAQGSIDYGYTF.

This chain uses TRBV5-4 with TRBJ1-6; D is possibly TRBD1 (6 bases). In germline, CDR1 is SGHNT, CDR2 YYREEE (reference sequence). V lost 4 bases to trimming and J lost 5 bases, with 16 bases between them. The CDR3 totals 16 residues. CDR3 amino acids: CASSLGGRSNNSPLHF. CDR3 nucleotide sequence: TGTGCCAGCAGCCTGGGGGGGCGCAGCAATAATTCACCCCTCCACTTT.

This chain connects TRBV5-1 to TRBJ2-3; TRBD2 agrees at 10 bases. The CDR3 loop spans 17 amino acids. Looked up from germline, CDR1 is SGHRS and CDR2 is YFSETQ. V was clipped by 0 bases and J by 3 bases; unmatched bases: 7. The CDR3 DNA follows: TGCGCCAGCAGCTTGGACGCCAGCGGGGGGGCGACAGATACGCAGTATTTT. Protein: CASSLDASGGATDTQYF.

The CDR3: CASSYPGQGPDTQYF. The CDR3 DNA sequence: TGTGCCAGCAGTTACCCGGGACAGGGCCCAGATACGCAGTATTTT. This rearrangement joins TRBV6-6 to TRBJ2-3, with TRBD1 matching over 9 bases. J lost 4 bases, V lost 2 bases, and 4 bases had no gene match. In germline, CDR1 is MNHNY, CDR2 SVGAGI (reference sequence). This CDR3 contains 15 residues.

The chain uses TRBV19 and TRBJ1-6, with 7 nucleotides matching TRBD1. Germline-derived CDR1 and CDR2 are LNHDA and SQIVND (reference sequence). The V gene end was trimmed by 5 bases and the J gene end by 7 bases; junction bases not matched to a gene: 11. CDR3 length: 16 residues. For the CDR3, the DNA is TGTGCCAGTAGTCGGACCGAGACAGGGAACAATTCACCCCTCCACTTT. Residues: CASSRTETGNNSPLHF. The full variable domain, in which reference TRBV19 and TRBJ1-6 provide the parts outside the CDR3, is DGGITQSPKYLFRKEGQNVTLSCEQNLNHDAMYWYRQDPGQGLRLIYYSQIVNDFQKGDIAEGYSVSREKKESFPLTVTSAQKNPTAFYLCASSRTETGNNSPLHFGNGTRLTVT.

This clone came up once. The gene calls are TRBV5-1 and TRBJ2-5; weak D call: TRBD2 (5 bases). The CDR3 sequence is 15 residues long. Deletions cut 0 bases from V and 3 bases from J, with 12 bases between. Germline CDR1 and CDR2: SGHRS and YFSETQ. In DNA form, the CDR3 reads TGCGCCAGCAGCTTGGGAGGGTTGGGTAAAGAGACCCAGTACTTC. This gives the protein CASSLGGLGKETQYF.

The CDR3 DNA reads TGTGCCTGGAGGGAGGGGACCCAGTACTTC. It translates to CAWREGTQYF. This rearrangement joins TRBV30 to TRBJ2-5, with D perhaps matching TRBD2 (6 bases). V lost 3 bases to trimming and J lost 7 bases, with 6 bases between them. This CDR3 region has 10 residues. The germline CDR1 and CDR2 sequences are GTSNPN and SVGIG (reference sequence).